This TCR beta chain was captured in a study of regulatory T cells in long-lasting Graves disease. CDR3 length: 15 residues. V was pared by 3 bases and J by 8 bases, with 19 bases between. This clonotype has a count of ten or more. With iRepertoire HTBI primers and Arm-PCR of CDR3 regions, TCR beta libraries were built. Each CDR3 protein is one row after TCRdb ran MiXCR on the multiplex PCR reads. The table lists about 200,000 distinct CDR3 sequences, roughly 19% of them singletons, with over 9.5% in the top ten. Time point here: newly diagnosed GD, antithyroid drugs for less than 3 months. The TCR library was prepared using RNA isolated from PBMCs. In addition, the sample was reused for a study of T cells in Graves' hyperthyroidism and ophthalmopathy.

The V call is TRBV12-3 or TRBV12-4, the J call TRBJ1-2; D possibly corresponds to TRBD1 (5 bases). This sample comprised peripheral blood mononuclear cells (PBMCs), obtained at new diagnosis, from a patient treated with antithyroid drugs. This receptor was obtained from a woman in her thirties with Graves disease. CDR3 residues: CASSFRDLRSGGYTF. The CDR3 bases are TGTGCCAGCAGTTTTAGGGACTTACGATCGGGGGGCTACACCTTC.